This T cell receptor beta chain came from a study of Tregs in tolerant kidney transplant recipients (dated by TCRdb to the late 2010s). For context, the study as a whole: The transplants used related donors along with nonmyeloablative bone marrow transplantation, and in the human trials mixed chimerism was transient. Before combined kidney and bone marrow transplantation, this study identified donor-specific regulatory T cells using TCRbeta sequencing and then followed those same cells after transplant. Broad study findings and their caveats: The study was limited by small patient numbers, and the findings need validation in larger populations and under other immunosuppression protocols. Donor-specific Treg expansion was found to exceed global Treg expansion in tolerant patients, suggesting antigen-driven rather than nonspecific expansion. Biological reproducibility was not directly assessed, although technical replication error appeared to be minimal. PCR primers changed over time for some patients, so nucleotide-level comparison across those patients' samples was not possible. Expanding Tregs with activated donor B cells appeared to identify the most biologically relevant and donor-specific TCRbeta repertoire.

This sample's time point label indicates: blood sample drawn before combined kidney and bone marrow transplant. Thawed PBMCs were FACS-sorted into unstimulated Tregs (CD4+CD25+CD127-), CD4+ non-Tregs (CD4+CD25-), CD4 cells and CD8 cells. Patients were 4 combined kidney and bone marrow transplant recipients from the ITN036ST trial, and only these trial subjects had samples available. Healthy control blood was separated into PBMCs by Ficoll density gradient and cryopreserved, and patient PBMCs were collected both before and after transplant. As for this clone: The antigen it binds to is not known. No quality values exist for individual bases; no much larger clone is one base distant.

For TCRbeta CDR3 sequencing, genomic DNA was extracted from sorted cells using the QIAGEN DNeasy Blood and Tissue Kit. Through immunoSEQ, high-throughput TCRbeta CDR3 sequencing was done commercially, including PCR amplification with internal controls and bias correction. In the authors' own workflow: Unique productive TCRbeta sequences were defined by CDR3 nucleotide sequence where primers matched, and otherwise by CDR3 amino acid sequence together with Vbeta and Jbeta genes. As a correction for sorting error, sequences shared between sorted populations at a frequency ratio of 2:1 or less were discarded, and the remaining shared sequences were assigned to the higher population. A sequence was defined as donor-reactive if the sequence was expanded at least 5-fold in CFSE-low cells compared with unstimulated cells and had a frequency of at least 0.01% in CFSE-low cells. Jensen-Shannon divergence, calculated on the top 100 TCRbeta sequences ranked by frequency, was used to quantify repertoire divergence. For samples with multiple sequencing runs, sorting error was corrected separately for each run before the runs were pooled. TCRdb re-hosts the immuneACCESS table, in-frame sequences only. Its copies lack some clones; in the studies checked, an unresolved V gene accounts for under half of them, and the cause for the rest is not known. That table is the source of V, J and clone size, and D and trimming were worked out from the DNA. Across this sample there are about 100,000 clones, with nearly 90% seen only once. About 0.35% of the sample belongs to the ten largest clones.

This sequence originates from a human donor who received a combined kidney and bone marrow transplant. The source was CD4+ T cells from blood, collected before the transplant.

The sequence in DNA is TGCGCCAGCAGCCCTCCCGGACAGAGGGCGACTGAAGCTTTCTTT. The translation is CASSPPGQRATEAFF. The sequence joins TRBV4-3 to TRBJ1-1; the D gene is perhaps TRBD1, from 6 matching bases. From the cysteine through the phenylalanine, the CDR3 covers 15 amino acids. Only CDR3 DNA is held: 45 bases, read in frame from base 1. The germline V gene provides CDR1 LGHNA and CDR2 YSLEER. Relative to germline, V is 4 bases shorter and J is 5 bases shorter, with 17 bases between their ends.